This T cell receptor (beta chain) is drawn from a study of cytomegalovirus exposure and HLA in healthy donors. Study overall: Samples from HLA-typed donors yielded around 79 million unique TCRs in an early data release. Points from the study as a whole: Donors belonging to an Asian-associated ancestry cluster reportedly showed fewer N-insertions in productive TCRs than the approximately 700-donor mean, according to what a later analysis found. Later work found that TCR association rates differed between HLA loci; DRB1 had the most and HLA-C the fewest. HLA allele associations emerged for about 16,000 TCR beta sequences in a later analysis, at 0.05 false discovery rate.

The primer mix had 60 Vbeta and 13 Jbeta primers. This table comes from immunoSEQ multiplex PCR, and its TCRdb copy is limited to in-frame clones, with some not included. The data contain around 200,000 clones, 65% to 80% of them seen just once; the ten biggest clones take up 1.7%. This clone was recorded once. Its antigen is not known. The sample was PBMCs. The TCR originated in a man between 50 and 59 years old in good health and CMV-seronegative.

The CDR3 nucleotides read TGCGCCAGCAGCCAAAATGCAGGGATTGTGAATGAGCAGTTCTTC. It codes for CASSQNAGIVNEQFF. The V call is TRBV4-1, the J call TRBJ2-1; TRBD1 is a possible D gene (5 bases). The V gene's germline CDR1 is MGHRA and CDR2 YSYEKL. The CDR3 loop spans 15 amino acids. Trimming shortened V by 2 bases and J by 7 bases, and 15 bases separated the two germline ends.